These 8 T cell receptor beta chains were all obtained from the same sample, sequenced in a study of blood T cell repertoires in COVID-19. The data were produced by immunoSEQ multiplex PCR, yet TCRdb's version contains in-frame clones alone and is incomplete. The profile shows 200,000 to 300,000 clones, 75% to 85% of them singletons. Sequenced input: peripheral blood. The receptors shown here come from a human donor in a cohort sampled during active COVID-19.

J is TRBJ2-3 and V is TRBV7-6; 9 nucleotides align to TRBD2. J lost 2 bases, V lost 1 base, and 13 bases had no gene match. The CDR3 consists of 19 residues. CDR1 and CDR2 from the germline V gene are SGHVS and FNYEAQ. The CDR3 spells CASSLGSSGDLFSTDTQYF. The CDR3 nucleotides read TGTGCCAGCAGCTTAGGGTCTAGCGGGGATCTTTTCTCCACAGATACGCAGTATTTT.

V gene TRBV5-4 combines with J gene TRBJ2-5; 11 bases are a match to TRBD2. Germline V gene lookup returns CDR1 SGHNT and CDR2 YYREEE (reference sequence). The V and J ends lost 6 bases and 3 bases, in that order; junction bases with no gene match: 7. The CDR3 sequence is 15 residues long. The DNA of the CDR3 is TGTGCCAGCACCATGTTGGGACTAGCGGAAGAGACCCAGTACTTC. It is translated as CASTMLGLAEETQYF. The complete variable domain, with remaining parts taken from reference TRBV5-4 and TRBJ2-5, reads ETGVTQSPTHLIKTRGQQVTLRCSSQSGHNTVSWYQQALGQGPQFIFQYYREEENGRGNFPPRFSGLQFPNYSSELNVNALELDDSALYLCASTMLGLAEETQYFGPGTRLLVL.

This clone was detected only a few times. V is TRBV19 and J is TRBJ2-4; 7 nucleotides match TRBD1. After removal of 6 bases from V and 12 bases from J, the junction contained 14 bases not matched to a gene. This CDR3 is built from 14 residues. Per germline, CDR1 LNHDA and CDR2 SQIVND (reference sequence). DNA of the CDR3: TGTGCCAGTAGCCCCCGGACAGGTTCGGACTCTCAGTACTTC. The encoded protein is CASSPRTGSDSQYF.

The J gene is TRBJ2-4, the V gene TRBV5-4; 12 bases agree with TRBD2. V lost 3 bases and J lost 4; bases outside the gene matches: 5. Germline V CDR1 and CDR2: SGHNT, YYREEE (reference sequence). The CDR3 is made up of 16 amino acids. The CDR3 DNA is TGTGCCAGCAGCTCTCTAGCGGGAGGGGAGAAAAACATTCAGTACTTC. Translation gives CASSSLAGGEKNIQYF.

This clone appeared once. This chain links TRBV28 with TRBJ2-1; D possibly corresponds to TRBD2 (6 bases). With 6 bases removed from V and 5 bases from J, the gap between germline ends came to 14 bases. The germline CDR1 and CDR2 sequences are MDHEN and SYDVKM. This CDR3 spans 14 amino acids. CDR3 nucleotides: TGTGCCAGCAGACCACGGGGGACCCACAATGAGCAGTTCTTC. Translating gives CASRPRGTHNEQFF.

V gene TRBV5-1 combines with J gene TRBJ2-3, with 7 bases that match TRBD1. Losses at the gene ends were 0 bases for V and 4 bases for J; bases not matched to a gene: 8. The CDR3 totals 16 residues. Germline assignment: CDR1 SGHRS and CDR2 YFSETQ. The chain's CDR3 is CASSLEQGIGADTQYF. Written as DNA, the CDR3 is TGCGCCAGCAGCTTGGAACAGGGGATTGGTGCAGATACGCAGTATTTT.

The V call is TRBV27, the J call TRBJ1-2; 9 nucleotides match TRBD1. In germline, CDR1 is MNHEY, CDR2 SMNVEV (reference sequence). J lost 2 bases, V lost 10 bases, and 14 bases had no gene match. There are 16 residues in the CDR3. The chain's CDR3 is CATRGRDRVFNYGYTF. The CDR3 bases are TGTGCCACCAGAGGAAGGGACAGGGTATTCAACTATGGCTACACCTTC.

V and J are TRBV7-2 and TRBJ2-3, with TRBD1 identical over 7 bases. CDR3 size: 15 residues. J was trimmed by 0 bases and V by 6 bases; bases with no gene match: 6. The V gene's germline CDR1 is SGHTA and CDR2 FQGNSA. CDR3 nucleotide sequence: TGTGCCAGCAGGGCGACAGGGTCCAGCACAGATACGCAGTATTTT. This gives the protein CASRATGSSTDTQYF.